This T cell receptor beta chain was observed in a study of technical replicates of blood from several donors. Assay used: immunoSEQ multiplex PCR; TCRdb lists only in-frame clones, some missing. The sample has fewer than 75,000 clones, 93% seen once. CDR3 size: 13 residues. Germline V gene sequence: CDR1 MNHEY, CDR2 SVGAGI. The germline V and J ends were trimmed by 2 bases and 4 bases, with 5 bases remaining between them. The sequenced sample was T cells isolated from PBMCs. This chain joins TRBV6-5 and TRBJ2-2; D gene unclear. The receptor's source is a human donor in good health. The CDR3 spells CASSYRVTGELFF. The DNA of the CDR3 is TGTGCCAGCAGTTACCGGGTCACCGGGGAGCTGTTTTTT.